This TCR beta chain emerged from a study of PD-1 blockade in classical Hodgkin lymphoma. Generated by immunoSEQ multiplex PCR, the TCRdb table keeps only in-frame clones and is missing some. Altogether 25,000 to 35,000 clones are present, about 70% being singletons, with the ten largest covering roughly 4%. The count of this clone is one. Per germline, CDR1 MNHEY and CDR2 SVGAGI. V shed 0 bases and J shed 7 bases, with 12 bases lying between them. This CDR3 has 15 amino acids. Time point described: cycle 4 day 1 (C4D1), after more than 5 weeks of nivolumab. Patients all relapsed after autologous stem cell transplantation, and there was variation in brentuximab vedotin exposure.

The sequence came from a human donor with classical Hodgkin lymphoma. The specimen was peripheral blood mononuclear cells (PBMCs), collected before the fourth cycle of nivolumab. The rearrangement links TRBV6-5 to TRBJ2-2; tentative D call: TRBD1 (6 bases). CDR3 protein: CASSYSTGGNGELFF. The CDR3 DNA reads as TGTGCCAGCAGTTACTCGACTGGGGGCAACGGGGAGCTGTTTTTT.